The 18 T cell receptor beta chains in this list originate from one sample, sequenced in a study of T cells expressing NK-cell markers. From the 5' RACE reads, TCRdb lists one entry per CDR3 protein and no DNA. The sample totals about 300,000 distinct CDR3 sequences. The sequencing sample was made of blood T cells: a sorted CD56 or NKG2C T cell subset, CD4+ or CD8+ T cells, or bulk PBMC T cells (not recorded which). The source is a woman aged 18 to 75 in good health.

J is TRBJ2-4 and V is TRBV20-1; there is no DNA to check the TCRdb D call of TRBD1. The CDR3 extends over 14 amino acids. Per germline, CDR1 DFQATT and CDR2 SNEGSKA (reference sequence). This CDR3 reads CSAVRDSSKNIQYF.

The genes are TRBV6-2 or TRBV6-3 and TRBJ2-6; TCRdb's D call, TRBD1, is unchecked because there is no DNA. There are 16 residues in the CDR3. The germline CDR1 and CDR2 sequences are MNHEY and SVGEGT. CDR3 in amino acids: CASRPGQAFGANVLTF.

This rearrangement joins TRBV9 to TRBJ1-6; TCRdb returns TRBD1, unconfirmable since there is no DNA. The CDR3 contains 18 residues. Looked up from germline, CDR1 is SGDLS and CDR2 is YYNGEE. CDR3 protein: CASSVLPETYSYNSPLHF.

The rearrangement uses TRBV5-1 and TRBJ2-1. The CDR3 spans 15 residues. In germline, CDR1 is SGHRS, CDR2 YFSETQ. The CDR3 sequence is CASSLEVGTYNEQFF.

The V call is TRBV7-2, the J call TRBJ2-3; the TCRdb call, TRBD2, lacks DNA for checking. The CDR3 covers 17 residues. Per germline, CDR1 SGHTA and CDR2 FQGNSA. The CDR3 region is CASSFPGLAGGRDTQYF.

V usage is TRBV20-1 and J usage is TRBJ1-5. CDR1 and CDR2 (germline): DFQATT, SNEGSKA (reference sequence). The CDR3 spans 14 residues. The CDR3 reads CSARDRFSNQPQHF.

This sequence joins TRBV7-2 and TRBJ2-7; the D call from TCRdb, TRBD2, cannot be confirmed without DNA. This CDR3 comprises 14 residues. Germline lookup yields CDR1 SGHTA and CDR2 FQGNSA. CDR3: CASSLGGLAGGPYF.

V is TRBV7-2 and J is TRBJ2-1; the TRBD1 assignment by TCRdb is unverifiable without DNA. The CDR3 is 15 amino acids. The germline CDR1 and CDR2 sequences are SGHTA and FQGNSA. The CDR3 sequence: CASSLGGTGGGEQFF.

V and J are TRBV10-2 and TRBJ2-1. Per the germline V gene, CDR1 is WSHSY and CDR2 is SAAADI. The CDR3 loop spans 15 amino acids. CDR3 protein: CASSDKGIGSGEQFF.

The chain combines TRBV5-1 with TRBJ2-7; TCRdb picks TRBD2, but there is no DNA to check that call. From germline, CDR1 is SGHRS and CDR2 YFSETQ. The CDR3 sequence is 16 residues long. The CDR3 loop reads CASRRLLAEHSYEQYF.

The rearrangement joins TRBV6-1 to TRBJ2-2; the TCRdb call, TRBD2, lacks DNA for checking. This CDR3 has 14 amino acids. CDR1 and CDR2 (germline): MNHNS, SASEGT. CDR3 sequence reads: CATAGTTHTGELFF.

The chain uses TRBV12-3 or TRBV12-4 and TRBJ2-2. This CDR3 has 16 residues. The CDR3 sequence is CASSLGVKKNTGELFF.

J is TRBJ1-2 and V is TRBV7-8. Germline CDR1 and CDR2: SGHVS and FQNEAQ. The CDR3 has 12 residues. The CDR3 spells CASSLKDYGYTF.

The chain uses TRBV12-3 or TRBV12-4 and TRBJ1-5. There are 12 residues in the CDR3. The CDR3 loop reads CASSLKRQPQHF.

This chain links TRBV7-2 with TRBJ1-1. The CDR3 has 14 amino acids. Per germline, CDR1 SGHTA and CDR2 FQGNSA. CDR3 region: CASSLALRGTEAFF. Variable domain in full (rest from reference TRBV7-2 and TRBJ1-1): GAGVSQSPSNKVTEKGKDVELRCDPISGHTALYWYRQSLGQGLEFLIYFQGNSAPDKSGLPSDRFSAERTGGSVSTLTIQRTQQEDSAVYLCASSLALRGTEAFFGQGTRLTVV.

The chain joins TRBV7-2 to TRBJ1-4; TCRdb selects TRBD1, and the lack of DNA leaves this call unchecked. Per germline, CDR1 SGHTA and CDR2 FQGNSA. The CDR3 is made up of 14 amino acids. CDR3 in amino acids: CASRSGAASEKLFF.

V usage is TRBV27 and J usage is TRBJ1-2; TCRdb designates TRBD1, a call that cannot be tested without DNA. From germline, CDR1 is MNHEY and CDR2 SMNVEV (reference sequence). This CDR3 has 15 residues. The CDR3 protein is CASRPQGDANYGYTF.

The V gene is TRBV6-2 or TRBV6-3, the J gene TRBJ2-7; the D gene TCRdb calls, TRBD1, cannot be checked with no DNA. The V gene's germline CDR1 is MNHEY and CDR2 SVGEGT. CDR3 length: 14 residues. CDR3 residues: CASSYGGYEGEQYF.